This TCR beta chain was profiled in a study of blood T cells in healthy people across ages. Study outcomes and limitations: Higher naive T cell percentage went strongly together with higher TCR beta diversity. In long-lived donors, naive CD4+ cell counts and diversity exceeded those of aged donors.

The CDR3 is 17 residues long. Germline lookup yields CDR1 SGDLS and CDR2 YYNGEE. Trimming removed 0 bases at V and 7 bases at J, with 17 bases between. Points on this clonotype: The antigen remains unidentified.

It was with a sample-barcoded 5' primer and a J-beta primer mix that a second PCR of roughly 7 to 12 cycles was run. TCRdb re-called the 5' RACE reads with MiXCR, one entry per CDR3 protein. The sample gives 800,000 to 950,000 distinct CDR3 sequences, 30% to 45% of which show up once; 13% is in the top ten. The chain combines TRBV9 with TRBJ1-6; D unclear. The source material was blood. The TCR originated in a man between 18 and 29 years old in good health. The DNA for the CDR3 is TGTGCCAGCAGCGTAGAAGGCAGGTCTAAAGGGAATTCACCCCTCCACTTT. Translating gives CASSVEGRSKGNSPLHF.